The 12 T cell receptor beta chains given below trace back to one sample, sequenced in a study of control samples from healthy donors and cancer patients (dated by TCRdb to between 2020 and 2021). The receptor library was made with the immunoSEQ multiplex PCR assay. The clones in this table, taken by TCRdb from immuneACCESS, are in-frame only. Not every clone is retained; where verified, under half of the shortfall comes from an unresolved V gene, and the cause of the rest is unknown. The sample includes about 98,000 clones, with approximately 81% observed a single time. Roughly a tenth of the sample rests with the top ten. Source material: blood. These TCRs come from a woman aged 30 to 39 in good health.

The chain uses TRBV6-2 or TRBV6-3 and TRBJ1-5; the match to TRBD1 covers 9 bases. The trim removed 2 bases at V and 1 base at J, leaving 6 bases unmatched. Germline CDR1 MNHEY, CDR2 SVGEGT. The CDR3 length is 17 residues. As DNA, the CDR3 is TGTGCCAGCAGTTACCCCGGGACAGGGCGCAGCAATCAGCCCCAGCATTTT. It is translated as CASSYPGTGRSNQPQHF.

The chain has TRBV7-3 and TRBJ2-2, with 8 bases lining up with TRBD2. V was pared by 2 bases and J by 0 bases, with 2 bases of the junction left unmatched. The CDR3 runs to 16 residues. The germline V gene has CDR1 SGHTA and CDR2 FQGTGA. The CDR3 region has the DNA TGTGCCAGCAGCTTAGCGGGGGGAGCGAACACCGGGGAGCTGTTTTTT. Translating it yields CASSLAGGANTGELFF. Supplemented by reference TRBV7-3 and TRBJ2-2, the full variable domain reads GAGVSQTPSNKVTEKGKYVELRCDPISGHTALYWYRQSLGQGPEFLIYFQGTGAADDSGLPNDRFFAVRPEGSVSTLKIQRTERGDSAVYLCASSLAGGANTGELFFGEGSRLTVL.

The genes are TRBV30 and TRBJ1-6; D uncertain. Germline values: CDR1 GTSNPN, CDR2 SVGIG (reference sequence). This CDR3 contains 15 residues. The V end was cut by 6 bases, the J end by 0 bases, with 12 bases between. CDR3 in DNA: TGTGCCTGCCGACCCGAGAGCTCCTATAATTCACCCCTCCACTTT. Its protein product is CACRPESSYNSPLHF.

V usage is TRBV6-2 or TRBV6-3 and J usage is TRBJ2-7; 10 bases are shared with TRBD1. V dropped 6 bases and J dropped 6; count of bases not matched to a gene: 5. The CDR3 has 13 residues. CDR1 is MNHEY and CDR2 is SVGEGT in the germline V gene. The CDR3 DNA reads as TGTGCCAGCAGCTGGACAGGGGGGGGCGAGCAGTACTTC. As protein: CASSWTGGGEQYF.

The CDR3: CASSTRLAGFGPDTQYF. As DNA, the CDR3 is TGTGCCAGCAGCACCCGACTAGCGGGGTTTGGGCCAGATACGCAGTATTTT. V gene TRBV7-2 combines with J gene TRBJ2-3, with TRBD2 matching 11 bases. The CDR3 sequence is 17 residues long. CDR1 and CDR2 from the germline V gene are SGHTA and FQGNSA. With 5 bases clipped from V and 4 bases from J, the junction kept 11 bases outside the gene matches.

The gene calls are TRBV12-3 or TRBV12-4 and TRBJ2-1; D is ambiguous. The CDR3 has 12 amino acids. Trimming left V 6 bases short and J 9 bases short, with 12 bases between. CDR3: CASRLKTGEQFF. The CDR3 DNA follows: TGTGCCAGCAGGTTAAAGACCGGTGAGCAGTTCTTC.

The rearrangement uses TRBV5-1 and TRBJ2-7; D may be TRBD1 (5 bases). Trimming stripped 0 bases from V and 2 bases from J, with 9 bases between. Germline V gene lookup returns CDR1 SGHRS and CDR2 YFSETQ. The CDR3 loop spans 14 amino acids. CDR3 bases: TGCGCCAGCAGCTTGGGCAGGGAACCCTACGAGCAGTACTTC. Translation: CASSLGREPYEQYF.

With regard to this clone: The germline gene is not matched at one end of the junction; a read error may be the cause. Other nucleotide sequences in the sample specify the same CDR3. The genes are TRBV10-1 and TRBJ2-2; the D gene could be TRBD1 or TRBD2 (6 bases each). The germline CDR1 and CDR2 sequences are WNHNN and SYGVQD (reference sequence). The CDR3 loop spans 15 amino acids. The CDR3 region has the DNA TGCGCCAGCAGTGATCCGGGGGCGAACACTGGGGAGCTGTTTTTT. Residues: CASSDPGANTGELFF.

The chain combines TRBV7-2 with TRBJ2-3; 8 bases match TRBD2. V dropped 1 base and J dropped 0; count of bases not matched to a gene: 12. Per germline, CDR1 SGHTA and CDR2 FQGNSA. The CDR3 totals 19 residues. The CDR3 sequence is CASSLDGVAGSSSTDTQYF. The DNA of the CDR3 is TGTGCCAGCAGCTTAGATGGAGTAGCGGGGTCGTCTAGCACAGATACGCAGTATTTT.

CDR3 nucleotides: TGTGCCAGCAGCCGGACAGGGTTTAATGAAAAACTGTTTTTT. Translation gives CASSRTGFNEKLFF. The chain has TRBV9 and TRBJ1-4, with 8 bases aligning to TRBD1. The V segment lost 4 bases and the J segment 4 bases; nucleotides outside the gene matches: 3. Germline loops: CDR1 SGDLS, CDR2 YYNGEE. The CDR3 runs 14 residues.

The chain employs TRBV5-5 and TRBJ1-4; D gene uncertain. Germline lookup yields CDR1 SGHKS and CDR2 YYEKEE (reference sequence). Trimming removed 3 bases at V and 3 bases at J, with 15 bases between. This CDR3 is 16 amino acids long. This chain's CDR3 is CASSWDYSMANEKLFF. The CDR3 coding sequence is TGTGCCAGCAGCTGGGATTATAGTATGGCTAATGAAAAACTGTTTTTT.

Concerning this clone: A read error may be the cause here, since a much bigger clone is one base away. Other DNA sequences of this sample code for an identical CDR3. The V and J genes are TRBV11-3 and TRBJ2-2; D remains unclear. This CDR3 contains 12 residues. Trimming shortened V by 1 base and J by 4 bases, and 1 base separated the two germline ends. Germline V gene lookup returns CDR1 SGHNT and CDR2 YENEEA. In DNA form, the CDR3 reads TGTGCCAGCAGCTTAGCCACCGGGGAGCTGTTTTTT. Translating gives CASSLATGELFF.